The present TCR beta chain was sequenced within a study of CD8+ T cells in alopecia areata. Study-level information: Oral tofacitinib (5 to 10 mg twice daily) was administered to treated patients. The tofacitinib course ran for 6 to 18 months and was followed by 6 months off drug.

Treatment described: oral pan-JAK inhibitor, 5-10 mg twice daily. As the sequencing template, cDNA was produced by extracting RNA and reverse transcribing it. Assay: immunoSEQ multiplex PCR; the TCRdb copy retains only in-frame clones and omits some. The sample yields some 240,000 clones, around three fifths seen once. This TCR was recovered from a human donor with alopecia areata. Specimen: CD4+ T cells sorted from blood, collected at week 4, from a patient treated with tofacitinib.

The CDR3 region is CASSIDRAYEQYF. The DNA for the CDR3 is TGTGCCAGCAGCATCGACAGGGCCTACGAGCAGTACTTC. The rearrangement uses TRBV6-1 and TRBJ2-7, with 7 bases matching TRBD1. The J segment lost 2 bases and the V segment lost 6 bases, leaving 4 bases of the junction unmatched. From germline, CDR1 is MNHNS and CDR2 SASEGT. CDR3 length: 13 amino acids.